A selection of T cell receptor beta chains follows, all from one sample in a study of Graves' ophthalmopathy and Graves' hyperthyroidism. TCRdb independently ran MiXCR on the multiplex PCR reads; one entry per CDR3 protein. The sample shows about 590,000 distinct CDR3 sequences, less than 40% of them seen only once. The sequenced sample consisted of peripheral blood or thyroid tissue (not recorded which). The receptors derive from an adult man with Graves' hyperthyroidism. CDR3s include the opening cysteine and the closing phenylalanine or tryptophan. Fields, in order: D gene, clone size, J gene, V gene, CDR3 protein, CDR3 DNA. The D gene is left open where the match is weak. Size tells how often a clone was seen (once, few, many) or the class of an expanded clone, and some rows leave it out.

d_call: -; clone_size: many; j_call: TRBJ2-6; v_call: TRBV12-3/TRBV12-4; cdr3_aa: CASSSSEAGANVLTF; cdr3_nt: TGTGCCAGCAGTTCCTCAGAGGCTGGGGCCAACGTCCTGACTTTC
d_call: -; clone_size: many; j_call: TRBJ1-2; v_call: TRBV29-1; cdr3_aa: CSVEGPNLYGYTF; cdr3_nt: TGCAGCGTTGAAGGCCCCAACCTCTATGGCTACACCTTC
d_call: -; clone_size: -; j_call: TRBJ2-1; v_call: TRBV2; cdr3_aa: CASSESSWGYNEQFF; cdr3_nt: TGTGCCAGCAGTGAATCTTCGTGGGGGTACAATGAGCAGTTCTTC
d_call: -; clone_size: few; j_call: TRBJ2-1; v_call: TRBV24-1; cdr3_aa: CATSDWGAGNEQFF; cdr3_nt: TGTGCCACCAGTGATTGGGGGGCGGGGAATGAGCAGTTCTTC
d_call: -; clone_size: few; j_call: TRBJ1-4; v_call: TRBV20-1; cdr3_aa: CSAATTATNEKLFF; cdr3_nt: TGCAGTGCCGCGACCACAGCAACTAATGAAAAACTGTTTTTT
d_call: TRBD2; clone_size: -; j_call: TRBJ2-3; v_call: TRBV5-1; cdr3_aa: CASSFRTSGRSDTQYF; cdr3_nt: TGCGCCAGCAGCTTCCGGACTAGCGGGAGGTCCGATACGCAGTATTTT
d_call: -; clone_size: -; j_call: TRBJ2-1; v_call: TRBV12-3/TRBV12-4; cdr3_aa: CASSSEMWQFF; cdr3_nt: TGTGCCAGCAGTAGTGAGATGTGGCAGTTCTTC
d_call: -; clone_size: -; j_call: TRBJ2-7; v_call: TRBV24-1; cdr3_aa: CATSDGGGAPYNEQYF; cdr3_nt: TGTGCCACCAGTGATGGGGGGGGGGCCCCTTACAATGAGCAGTACTTC
d_call: -; clone_size: many; j_call: TRBJ2-5; v_call: TRBV10-2; cdr3_aa: CASRPPSKETQYF; cdr3_nt: TGCGCCAGCAGGCCCCCTAGCAAGGAGACCCAGTACTTC
d_call: -; clone_size: -; j_call: TRBJ2-7; v_call: TRBV29-1; cdr3_aa: CSVDGDNEQYF; cdr3_nt: TGCAGCGTTGACGGAGACAACGAGCAGTACTTC
d_call: -; clone_size: many; j_call: TRBJ1-6; v_call: TRBV6-5; cdr3_aa: CASSYSIMGPPLHF; cdr3_nt: TGTGCCAGCAGTTACTCGATCATGGGGCCACCCCTCCACTTT
d_call: -; clone_size: many; j_call: TRBJ2-5; v_call: TRBV6-5; cdr3_aa: CASSWSKRETQYF; cdr3_nt: TGTGCCAGCAGTTGGTCCAAAAGGGAGACCCAGTACTTC
d_call: -; clone_size: many; j_call: TRBJ1-3; v_call: TRBV7-8; cdr3_aa: CASSLESWGNGNTIYF; cdr3_nt: TGTGCCAGCAGCTTAGAATCTTGGGGGAATGGAAACACCATATATTTT
d_call: -; clone_size: -; j_call: TRBJ2-7; v_call: TRBV7-3; cdr3_aa: CASSHQGGEQYF; cdr3_nt: TGTGCCAGCAGCCATCAGGGGGGAGAGCAGTACTTC
d_call: -; clone_size: -; j_call: TRBJ2-2; v_call: TRBV7-9; cdr3_aa: CASTLFGGGELFF; cdr3_nt: TGTGCCAGCACCCTTTTTGGGGGAGGGGAGCTGTTTTTT
d_call: -; clone_size: -; j_call: TRBJ2-7; v_call: TRBV3-1; cdr3_aa: CASSQELSLAFEQYF; cdr3_nt: TGTGCCAGCAGCCAAGAACTTTCACTAGCTTTCGAGCAGTACTTC
d_call: -; clone_size: many; j_call: TRBJ1-1; v_call: TRBV2; cdr3_aa: CASRIRMNTEAFF; cdr3_nt: TGTGCCAGCAGGATCCGGATGAACACTGAAGCTTTCTTT